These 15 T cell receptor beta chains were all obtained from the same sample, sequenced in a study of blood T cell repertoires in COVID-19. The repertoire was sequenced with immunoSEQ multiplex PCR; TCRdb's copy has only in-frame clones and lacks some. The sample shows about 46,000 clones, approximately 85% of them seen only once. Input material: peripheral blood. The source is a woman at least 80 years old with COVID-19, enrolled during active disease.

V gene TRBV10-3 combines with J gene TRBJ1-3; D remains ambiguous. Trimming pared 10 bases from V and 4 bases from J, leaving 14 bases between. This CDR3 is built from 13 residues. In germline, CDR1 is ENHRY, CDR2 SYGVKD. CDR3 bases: TGTGCCAGCGGGCTACTTCCCGGAAACACCATATATTTT. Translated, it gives CASGLLPGNTIYF.

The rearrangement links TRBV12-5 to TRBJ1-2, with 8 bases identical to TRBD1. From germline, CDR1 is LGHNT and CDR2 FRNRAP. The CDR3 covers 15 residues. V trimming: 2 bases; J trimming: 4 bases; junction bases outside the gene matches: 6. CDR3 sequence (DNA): TGTGCTAGTGGTTTGTGGGGACAGGTCCTCTATGGCTACACCTTC. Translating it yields CASGLWGQVLYGYTF.

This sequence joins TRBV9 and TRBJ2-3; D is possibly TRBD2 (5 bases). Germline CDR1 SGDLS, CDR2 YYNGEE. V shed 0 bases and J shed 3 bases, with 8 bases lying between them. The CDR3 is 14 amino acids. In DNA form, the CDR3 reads TGTGCCAGCAGCGTAGCACTAGAAACAGATACGCAGTATTTT. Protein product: CASSVALETDTQYF.

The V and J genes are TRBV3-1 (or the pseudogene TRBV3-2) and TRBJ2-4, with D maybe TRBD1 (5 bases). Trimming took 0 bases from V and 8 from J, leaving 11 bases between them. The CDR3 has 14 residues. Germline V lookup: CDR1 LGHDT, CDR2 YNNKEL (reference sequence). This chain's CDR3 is CASSQEPYRYIQYF. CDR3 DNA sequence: TGTGCCAGCAGCCAAGAACCCTACAGGTACATTCAGTACTTC.

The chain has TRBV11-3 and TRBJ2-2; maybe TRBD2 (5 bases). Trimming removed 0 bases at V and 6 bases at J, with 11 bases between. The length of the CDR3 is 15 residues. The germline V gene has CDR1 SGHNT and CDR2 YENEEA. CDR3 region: CASSLDPAGAGELFF. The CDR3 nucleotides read TGTGCCAGCAGCTTAGATCCCGCGGGTGCCGGGGAGCTGTTTTTT.

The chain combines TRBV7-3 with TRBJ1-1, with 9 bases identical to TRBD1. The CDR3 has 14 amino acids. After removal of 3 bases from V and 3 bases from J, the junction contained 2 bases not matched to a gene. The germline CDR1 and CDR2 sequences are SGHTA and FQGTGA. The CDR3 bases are TGTGCCAGCAGCTTGACAGGGGGGGACACTGAAGCTTTCTTT. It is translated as CASSLTGGDTEAFF.

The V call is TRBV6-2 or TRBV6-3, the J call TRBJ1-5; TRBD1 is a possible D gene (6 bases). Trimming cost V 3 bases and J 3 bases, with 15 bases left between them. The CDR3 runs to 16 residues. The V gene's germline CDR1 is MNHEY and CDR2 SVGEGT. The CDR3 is CASSYSGRGNNQPQHF. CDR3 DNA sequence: TGTGCCAGCAGTTATAGTGGCAGGGGTAACAATCAGCCCCAGCATTTT.

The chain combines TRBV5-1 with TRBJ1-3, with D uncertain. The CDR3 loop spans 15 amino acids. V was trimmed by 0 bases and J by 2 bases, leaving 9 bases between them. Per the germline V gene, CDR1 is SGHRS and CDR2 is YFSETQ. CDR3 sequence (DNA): TGCGCCAGCAGCTTGGGCAGCGCTGCTGGAAACACCATATATTTT. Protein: CASSLGSAAGNTIYF. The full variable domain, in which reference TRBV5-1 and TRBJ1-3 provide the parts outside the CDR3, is KAGVTQTPRYLIKTRGQQVTLSCSPISGHRSVSWYQQTPGQGLQFLFEYFSETQRNKGNFPGRFSGRQFSNSRSEMNVSTLELGDSALYLCASSLGSAAGNTIYFGEGSWLTVV.

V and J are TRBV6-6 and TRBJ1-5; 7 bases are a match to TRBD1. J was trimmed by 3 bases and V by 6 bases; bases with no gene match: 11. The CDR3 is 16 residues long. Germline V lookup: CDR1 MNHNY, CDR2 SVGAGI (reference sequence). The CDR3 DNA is TGTGCCAGCAGATCCCTGGACAGGATGGACAATCAGCCCCAGCATTTT. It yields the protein CASRSLDRMDNQPQHF.

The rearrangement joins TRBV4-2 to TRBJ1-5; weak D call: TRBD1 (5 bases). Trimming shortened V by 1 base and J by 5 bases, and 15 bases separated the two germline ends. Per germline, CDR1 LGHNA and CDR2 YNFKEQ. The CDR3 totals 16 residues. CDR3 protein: CASSQAGGGDHQPQHF. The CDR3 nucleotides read TGTGCCAGCAGCCAAGCCGGCGGGGGGGATCATCAGCCCCAGCATTTT.

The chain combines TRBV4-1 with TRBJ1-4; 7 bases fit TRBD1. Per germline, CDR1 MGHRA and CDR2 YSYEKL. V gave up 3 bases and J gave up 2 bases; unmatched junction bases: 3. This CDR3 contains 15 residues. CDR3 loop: CASSQLQGTNEKLFF. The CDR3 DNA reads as TGCGCCAGCAGCCAGCTACAGGGGACTAATGAAAAACTGTTTTTT.

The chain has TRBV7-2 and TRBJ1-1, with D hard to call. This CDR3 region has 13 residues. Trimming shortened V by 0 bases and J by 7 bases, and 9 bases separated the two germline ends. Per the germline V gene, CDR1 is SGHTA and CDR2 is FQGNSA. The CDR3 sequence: CASSLAPGVEAFF. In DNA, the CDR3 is TGTGCCAGCAGCTTAGCGCCCGGGGTTGAAGCTTTCTTT.

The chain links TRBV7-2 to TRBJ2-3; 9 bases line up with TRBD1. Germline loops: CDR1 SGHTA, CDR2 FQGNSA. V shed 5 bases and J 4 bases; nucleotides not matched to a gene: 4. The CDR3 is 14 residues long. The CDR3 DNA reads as TGTGCCAGCAGCCCCGGACAGGGGCCAGATACGCAGTATTTT. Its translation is CASSPGQGPDTQYF.

The CDR3 loop is CASSLVAGGHETQYF. The CDR3 bases are TGTGCCAGCAGCTTAGTGGCGGGGGGGCATGAGACCCAGTACTTC. The rearrangement uses TRBV7-8 and TRBJ2-5, with TRBD2 matching over 9 bases. V was clipped by 1 base and J by 5 bases; unmatched bases: 5. The CDR3 totals 15 residues. Germline CDR1 SGHVS, CDR2 FQNEAQ.

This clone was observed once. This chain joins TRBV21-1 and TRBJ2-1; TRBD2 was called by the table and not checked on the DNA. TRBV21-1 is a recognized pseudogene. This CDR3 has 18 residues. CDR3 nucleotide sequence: TGTGCCAGCAGCAAAGAATCAGCGGGAGGGCCGGGGAACGATGAGCAGTTCTTC. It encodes CASSKESAGGPGNDEQFF.